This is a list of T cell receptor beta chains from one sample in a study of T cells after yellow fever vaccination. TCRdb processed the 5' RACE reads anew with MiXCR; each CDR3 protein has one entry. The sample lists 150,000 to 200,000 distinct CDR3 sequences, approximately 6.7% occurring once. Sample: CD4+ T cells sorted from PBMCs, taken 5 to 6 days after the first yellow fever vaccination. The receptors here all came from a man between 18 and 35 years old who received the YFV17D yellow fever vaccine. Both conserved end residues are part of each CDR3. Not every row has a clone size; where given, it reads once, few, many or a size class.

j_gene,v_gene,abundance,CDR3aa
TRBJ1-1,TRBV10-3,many,CAINQILNTEAFF
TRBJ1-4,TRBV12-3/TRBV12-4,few,CASNVQGGNEKLFF
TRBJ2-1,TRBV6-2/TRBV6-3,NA,CASNSASEAHYNEQFF
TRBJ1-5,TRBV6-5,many,CASSYSGFGQPQHF
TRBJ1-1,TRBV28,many,CASSYSDRDNEAFF
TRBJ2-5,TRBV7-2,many,CASSPWTSGDQETQYF
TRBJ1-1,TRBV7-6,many,CASSLAASLNTEAFF
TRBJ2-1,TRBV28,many,CATNRLLGGLQFF
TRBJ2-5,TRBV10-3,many,CAISEGETQYF
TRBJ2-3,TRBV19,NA,CASSQGQRTDTQYF
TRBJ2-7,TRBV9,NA,CASSVSPSWQRASSYEQYF
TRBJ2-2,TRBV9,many,CASSEGGSQSGELFF
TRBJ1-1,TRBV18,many,CASSPRQDKFEAFF
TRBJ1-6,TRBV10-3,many,CAISESVGSPLHF
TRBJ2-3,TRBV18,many,CASSPQRVPKPDTQYF
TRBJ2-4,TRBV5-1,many,CASSLAPTPRTDIQYF
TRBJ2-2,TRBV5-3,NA,CDCCLLQFWGFTGELFF
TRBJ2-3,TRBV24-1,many,CATSARAGTDTQYF
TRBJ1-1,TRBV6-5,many,CASRWSRDTEAFF